The TCR beta chain under discussion was sequenced for a study of blood T cells in healthy people across ages (dated by TCRdb to about 2015). Study-wide context: In model experiments, template switching captured about one uniquely barcoded TCR beta cDNA molecule for every two T cells. To track age-related changes in TCR beta repertoire diversity, the study relied on deep sequencing normalized with unique cDNA molecular identifiers. The study analyzed two additional independent replicas of 1 million unique cDNA reads from the same blood draw for two donors, one aged 18 to 30 and one aged 80 or older. To avoid experimental bias, donors of different ages were distributed randomly across sequencing lanes. The donors were split into four age groups: young (average around 15 years), middle-aged (more than 35), aged (about 62) and long-lived (about 82). Results the study describes overall, beyond this receptor: As age increased, observed TCR beta diversity per million T cells dropped in a roughly linear way, and a significant reduction was already evident by age roughly 36. Bulk unsorted PBMC profiling prevented conclusive comparison of naive and antigen-experienced compartments. A strong correlation was found between observed TCR beta diversity and the percentage of naive T cells measured by flow cytometry. Compared with the aged group, the long-lived group had more naive CD4+ T cells, fewer expanded clones and increased TCR diversity, a pattern suggesting age selection. Estimates of total diversity based on one million sequenced T cells were regarded as lower bounds and as underestimates. Because donor CMV infection status was unknown, age-related changes in expanded clonotypes were potentially confounded.

This clonotype was counted many times. Its antigen remains unidentified. Per-base quality was not reported, and no clone a single base away is much larger than it. The CDR3 has 14 amino acids, counting the end cysteine and phenylalanine. Left in the record is the CDR3 DNA by itself, 42 bases read in frame from the first base. CDR1 and CDR2, per the germline V gene, are MNHEY and SVGAGI. Trimming removed 7 bases from V and 6 bases from J, leaving 17 bases between the germline ends. The roughly 38 donors, aged about 6 to 95 years, were systemically healthy Caucasian individuals from Russia. Roughly 9 milliliters of peripheral blood were drawn from each donor into EDTA-treated Vacutainer tubes. PBMCs were isolated by Ficoll-Paque density-gradient centrifugation, with at least 6.5 million obtained per sample. Trizol reagent was used to extract total RNA from the PBMCs, yielding at least 5.5 micrograms per sample. The percentages of naive CD45RAhigh/CD27high T cells were determined by flow cytometry on a PBMC aliquot from every donor.

Receptor amplification or capture employed 5' RACE. TCRdb shows the sequencer as Illumina HiSeq 2500. A second PCR of 7 to 11 cycles was run with a J-beta primer mix and a sample-barcoded 5' primer. Each TCR beta cDNA molecule received a unique molecular identifier from a template-switch 5' adaptor carrying 12 random nucleotides. Each sample yielded at least 3 million CDR3-containing paired-end reads. The Mint cDNA synthesis kit, primed by a TRBC-specific oligonucleotide, was used to synthesize first-strand cDNA from all RNA. Following uracil-DNA glycosylase treatment, all cDNA underwent a first 18-cycle PCR with the universal primers M1SS and BC2_uni_R. The source study handled its data this way. For normalization, 1 million high-quality reads, each with a distinct molecular identifier, were randomly selected from each sample. Reads sharing molecular identifiers were discarded rather than binned into consensus sequences. MiTCR, run with a Q25 quality threshold and the strictest error-elimination algorithm, handled CDR3 identification, clonotype clustering and error correction. A nonparametric unseen species model with Euler transformation was used to estimate a lower bound on total TCR beta diversity. TCRdb trimmed the raw reads at Q25, called clones with MiXCR and kept productive beta chains. A single entry per CDR3 protein holds the most common genes and DNA from its merged rows. The V and J calls and clone size are TCRdb's, not the authors'. The table for this sample lists roughly 680,000 distinct CDR3 sequences; under 65% of them were counted only once. About 13% of the sample is taken by the ten largest.

The chain joins TRBV6-5 to TRBJ2-3; the D gene identity is not certain. The sequenced material came from blood. The clonotype originates from an elderly woman in good health. The DNA reads as follows: TGTGCCAGCACCATAACGGCTTCCACGGATACGCAGTATTTT. It codes for CASTITASTDTQYF.